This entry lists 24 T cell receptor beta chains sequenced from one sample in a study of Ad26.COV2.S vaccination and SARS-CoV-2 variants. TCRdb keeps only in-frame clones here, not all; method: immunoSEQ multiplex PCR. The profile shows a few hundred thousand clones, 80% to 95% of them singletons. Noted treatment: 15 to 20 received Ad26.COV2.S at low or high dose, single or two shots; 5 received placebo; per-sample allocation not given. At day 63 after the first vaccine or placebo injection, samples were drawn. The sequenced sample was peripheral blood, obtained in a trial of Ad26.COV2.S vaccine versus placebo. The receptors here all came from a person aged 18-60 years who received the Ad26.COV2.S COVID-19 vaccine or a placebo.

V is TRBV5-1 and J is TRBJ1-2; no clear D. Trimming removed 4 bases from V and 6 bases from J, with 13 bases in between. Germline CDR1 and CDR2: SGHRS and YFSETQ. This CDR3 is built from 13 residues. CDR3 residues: CASSPRFNDGYTF. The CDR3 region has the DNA TGCGCCAGCAGCCCAAGGTTCAACGATGGCTACACCTTC.

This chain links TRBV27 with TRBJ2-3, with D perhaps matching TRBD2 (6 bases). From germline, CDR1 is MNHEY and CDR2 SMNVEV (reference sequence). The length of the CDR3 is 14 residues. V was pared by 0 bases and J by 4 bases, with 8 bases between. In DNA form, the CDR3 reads TGTGCCAGCAGTTTATCTAGGGAGGCAGATACGCAGTATTTT. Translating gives CASSLSREADTQYF.

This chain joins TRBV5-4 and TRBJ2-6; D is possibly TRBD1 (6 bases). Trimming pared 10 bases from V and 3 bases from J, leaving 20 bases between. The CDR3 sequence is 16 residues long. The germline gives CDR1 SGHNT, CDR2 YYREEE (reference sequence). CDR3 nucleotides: TGTGCCGGAAGTACAGGGAGTCTAGGTGGGGCCAACGTCCTGACTTTC. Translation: CAGSTGSLGGANVLTF.

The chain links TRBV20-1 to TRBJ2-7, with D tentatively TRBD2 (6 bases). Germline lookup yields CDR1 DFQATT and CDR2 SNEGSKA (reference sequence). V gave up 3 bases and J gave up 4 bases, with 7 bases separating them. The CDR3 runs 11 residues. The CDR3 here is CSAREGYEQYF. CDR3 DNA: TGCAGTGCTAGGGAGGGATACGAGCAGTACTTC.

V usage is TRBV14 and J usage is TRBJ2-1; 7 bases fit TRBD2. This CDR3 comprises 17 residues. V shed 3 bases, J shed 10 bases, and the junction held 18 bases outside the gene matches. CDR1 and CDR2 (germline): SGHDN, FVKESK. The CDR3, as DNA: TGTGCCAGCAGCCACCATAGCGCTAGGGGAGGGCCAGGAGAGCAGTTCTTC. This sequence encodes CASSHHSARGGPGEQFF.

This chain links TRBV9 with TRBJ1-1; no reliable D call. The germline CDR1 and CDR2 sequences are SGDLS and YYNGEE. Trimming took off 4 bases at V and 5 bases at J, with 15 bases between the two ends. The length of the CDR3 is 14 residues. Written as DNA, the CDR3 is TGTGCCAGCAGCCCCTCGGGAGGGTTGACTGAAGCTTTCTTT. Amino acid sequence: CASSPSGGLTEAFF. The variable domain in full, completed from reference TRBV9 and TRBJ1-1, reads DSGVTQTPKHLITATGQRVTLRCSPRSGDLSVYWYQQSLDQGLQFLIQYYNGEERAKGNILERFSAQQFPDLHSELNLSSLELGDSALYFCASSPSGGLTEAFFGQGTRLTVV.

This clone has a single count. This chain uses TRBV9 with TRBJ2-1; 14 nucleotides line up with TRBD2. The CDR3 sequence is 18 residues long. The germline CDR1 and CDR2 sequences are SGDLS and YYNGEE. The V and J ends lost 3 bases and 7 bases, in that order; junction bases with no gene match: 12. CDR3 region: CASSGQPGLAGVRNEQFF. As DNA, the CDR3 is TGTGCCAGCAGCGGACAACCGGGACTAGCGGGAGTTCGGAATGAGCAGTTCTTC. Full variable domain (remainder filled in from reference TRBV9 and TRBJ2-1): DSGVTQTPKHLITATGQRVTLRCSPRSGDLSVYWYQQSLDQGLQFLIQYYNGEERAKGNILERFSAQQFPDLHSELNLSSLELGDSALYFCASSGQPGLAGVRNEQFFGPGTRLTVL.

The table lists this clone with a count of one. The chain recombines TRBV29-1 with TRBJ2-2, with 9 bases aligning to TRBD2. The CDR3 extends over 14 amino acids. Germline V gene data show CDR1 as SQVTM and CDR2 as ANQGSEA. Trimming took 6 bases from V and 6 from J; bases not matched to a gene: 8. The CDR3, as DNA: TGCAGCGTGGGGGGGACTAGCTATGCCGGGGAGCTGTTTTTT. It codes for CSVGGTSYAGELFF.

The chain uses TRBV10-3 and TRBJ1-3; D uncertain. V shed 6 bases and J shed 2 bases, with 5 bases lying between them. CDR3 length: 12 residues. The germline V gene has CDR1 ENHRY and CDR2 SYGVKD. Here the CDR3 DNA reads TGTGCCATCAGCGAAACTGGAAACACCATATATTTT. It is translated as CAISETGNTIYF.

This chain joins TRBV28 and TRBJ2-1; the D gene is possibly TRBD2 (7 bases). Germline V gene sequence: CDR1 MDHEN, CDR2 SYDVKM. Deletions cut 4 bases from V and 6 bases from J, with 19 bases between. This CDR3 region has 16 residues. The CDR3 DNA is TGTGCCAGCAGTTCCGAGGGAGGGCGGGGGCTCAATGAGCAGTTCTTC. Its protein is CASSSEGGRGLNEQFF.

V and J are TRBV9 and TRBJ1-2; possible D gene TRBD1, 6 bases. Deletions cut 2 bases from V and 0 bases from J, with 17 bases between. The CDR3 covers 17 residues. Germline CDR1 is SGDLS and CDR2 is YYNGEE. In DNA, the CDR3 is TGTGCCAGCAGCGTCTCACAGGGACTAGAGACTAACTATGGCTACACCTTC. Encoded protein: CASSVSQGLETNYGYTF.

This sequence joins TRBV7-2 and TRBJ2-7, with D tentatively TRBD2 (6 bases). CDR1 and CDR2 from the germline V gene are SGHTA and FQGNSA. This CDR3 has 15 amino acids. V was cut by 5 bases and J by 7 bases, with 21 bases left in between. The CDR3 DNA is TGTGCCAGCAGCCCCCGAGCAGGTTTGGCGGGAGAGCAGTACTTC. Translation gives CASSPRAGLAGEQYF. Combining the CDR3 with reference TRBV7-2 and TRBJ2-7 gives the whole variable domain GAGVSQSPSNKVTEKGKDVELRCDPISGHTALYWYRQSLGQGLEFLIYFQGNSAPDKSGLPSDRFSAERTGGSVSTLTIQRTQQEDSAVYLCASSPRAGLAGEQYFGPGTRLTVT.

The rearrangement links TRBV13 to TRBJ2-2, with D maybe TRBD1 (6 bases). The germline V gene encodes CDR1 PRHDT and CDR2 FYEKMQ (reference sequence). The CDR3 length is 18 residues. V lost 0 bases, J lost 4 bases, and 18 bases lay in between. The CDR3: CASSLGNNRAVATGELFF. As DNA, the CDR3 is TGTGCCAGCAGCTTAGGCAATAACAGGGCGGTTGCCACCGGGGAGCTGTTTTTT.

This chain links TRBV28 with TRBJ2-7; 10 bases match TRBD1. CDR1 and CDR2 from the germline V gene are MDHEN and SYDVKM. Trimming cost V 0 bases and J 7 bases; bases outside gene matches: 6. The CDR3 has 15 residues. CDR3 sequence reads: CASSLWTGGYAEQYF. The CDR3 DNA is TGTGCCAGCAGTTTATGGACAGGGGGCTACGCGGAGCAGTACTTC.

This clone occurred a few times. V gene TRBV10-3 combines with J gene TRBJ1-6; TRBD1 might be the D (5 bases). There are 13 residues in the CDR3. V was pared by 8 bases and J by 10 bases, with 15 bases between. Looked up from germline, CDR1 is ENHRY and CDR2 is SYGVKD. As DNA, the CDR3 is TGTGCCATCGGGGGTAAGGAGGAGTCACCCCTCCACTTT. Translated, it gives CAIGGKEESPLHF.

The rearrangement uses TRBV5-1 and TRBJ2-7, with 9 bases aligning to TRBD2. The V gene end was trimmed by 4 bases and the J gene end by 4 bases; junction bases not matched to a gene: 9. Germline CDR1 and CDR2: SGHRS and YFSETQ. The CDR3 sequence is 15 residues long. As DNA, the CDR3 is TGCGCCAGCAGCCCTGATAGCGGGAGTCTGTACGAGCAGTACTTC. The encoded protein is CASSPDSGSLYEQYF. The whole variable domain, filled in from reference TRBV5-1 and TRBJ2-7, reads KAGVTQTPRYLIKTRGQQVTLSCSPISGHRSVSWYQQTPGQGLQFLFEYFSETQRNKGNFPGRFSGRQFSNSRSEMNVSTLELGDSALYLCASSPDSGSLYEQYFGPGTRLTVT.

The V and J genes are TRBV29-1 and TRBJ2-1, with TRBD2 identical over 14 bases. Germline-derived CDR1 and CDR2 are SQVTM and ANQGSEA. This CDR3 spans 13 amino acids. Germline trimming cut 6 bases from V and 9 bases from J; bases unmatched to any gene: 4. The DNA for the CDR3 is TGCAGCGTCCGACTAGCGGGAGGGTTTGAGCAGTTCTTC. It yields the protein CSVRLAGGFEQFF.

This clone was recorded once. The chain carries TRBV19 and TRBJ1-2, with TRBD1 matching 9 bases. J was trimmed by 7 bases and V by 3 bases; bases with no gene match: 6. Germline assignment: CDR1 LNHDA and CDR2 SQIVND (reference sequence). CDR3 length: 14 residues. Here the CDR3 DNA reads TGTGCCAGTAGTATGGGACAGGGCAATTTTGGCTACACCTTC. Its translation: CASSMGQGNFGYTF.

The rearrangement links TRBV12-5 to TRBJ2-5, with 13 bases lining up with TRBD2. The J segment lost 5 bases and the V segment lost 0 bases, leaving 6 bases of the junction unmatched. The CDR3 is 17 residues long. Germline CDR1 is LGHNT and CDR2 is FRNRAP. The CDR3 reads CASGLVGLAGAKETQYF. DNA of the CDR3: TGTGCTAGTGGTTTGGTAGGACTAGCGGGAGCTAAGGAGACCCAGTACTTC.

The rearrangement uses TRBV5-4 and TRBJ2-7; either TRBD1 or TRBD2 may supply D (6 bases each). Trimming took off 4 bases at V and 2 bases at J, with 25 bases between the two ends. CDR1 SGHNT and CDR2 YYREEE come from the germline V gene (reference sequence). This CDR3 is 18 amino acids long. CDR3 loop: CASSPGVSSGAPTYEQYF. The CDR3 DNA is TGTGCCAGCAGCCCAGGGGTATCGTCGGGGGCCCCCACCTACGAGCAGTACTTC.

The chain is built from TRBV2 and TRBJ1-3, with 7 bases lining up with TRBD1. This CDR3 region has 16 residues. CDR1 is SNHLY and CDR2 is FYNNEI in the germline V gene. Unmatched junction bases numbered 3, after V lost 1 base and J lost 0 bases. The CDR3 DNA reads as TGTGCCAGCAGTGAAGAGGGACAGCTCTCTGGAAACACCATATATTTT. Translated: CASSEEGQLSGNTIYF.

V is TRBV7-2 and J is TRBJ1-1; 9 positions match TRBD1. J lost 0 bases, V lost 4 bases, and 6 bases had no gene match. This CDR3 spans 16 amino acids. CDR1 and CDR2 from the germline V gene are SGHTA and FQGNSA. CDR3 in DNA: TGTGCCAGCAGCTCTACAGGGGGCGTCATGAACACTGAAGCTTTCTTT. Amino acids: CASSSTGGVMNTEAFF. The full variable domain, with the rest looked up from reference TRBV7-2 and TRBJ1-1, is GAGVSQSPSNKVTEKGKDVELRCDPISGHTALYWYRQSLGQGLEFLIYFQGNSAPDKSGLPSDRFSAERTGGSVSTLTIQRTQQEDSAVYLCASSSTGGVMNTEAFFGQGTRLTVV.

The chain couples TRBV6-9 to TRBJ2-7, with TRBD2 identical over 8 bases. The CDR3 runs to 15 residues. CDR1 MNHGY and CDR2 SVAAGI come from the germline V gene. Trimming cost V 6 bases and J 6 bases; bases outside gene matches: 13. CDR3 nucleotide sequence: TGTGCCAGCAGAGGTACAGCGGGAGCTTCTCTCGAGCAGTACTTC. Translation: CASRGTAGASLEQYF.

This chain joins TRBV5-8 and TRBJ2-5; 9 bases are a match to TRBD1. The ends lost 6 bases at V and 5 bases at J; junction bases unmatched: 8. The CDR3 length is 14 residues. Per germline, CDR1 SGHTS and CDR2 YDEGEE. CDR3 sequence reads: CASTPGQGGETQYF. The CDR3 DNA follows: TGTGCCAGCACACCGGGACAGGGCGGCGAGACCCAGTACTTC.